The T cell receptor beta chain described here comes from a study of cytomegalovirus exposure and HLA in healthy donors. Turning to the study itself: HLA-typed donors were the source of tens of millions of unique TCRs held in an early data release. Overall study findings and caveats: An analysis done earlier found most TCR beta V segments productive about 87% or about 30% of the time. Researchers counted about 150 TCR beta chains as cytomegalovirus-associated.

On this clone: The target antigen is unknown.

Germline CDR1 and CDR2: KGHSH and LQKENI. Trimming removed 6 bases from V and 5 bases from J; junction bases left unmatched: 5. This CDR3 has 13 residues. PCR amplification relied on 60 Vbeta primers (plus 13 Jbeta primers). Profiling relied on immunoSEQ multiplex PCR, and the TCRdb table lists in-frame clones only, not all of them. The sample contains approximately 150,000 clones, 75% to 80% of which appear only once. The TCR was taken from a male donor in good health and CMV-seronegative. Sequences were obtained from PBMCs. This chain uses TRBV18 with TRBJ2-7; 9 bases are shared with TRBD1. The CDR3 DNA is TGTGCCAGCTCCCGGGACAGGGTGGACGAGCAGTACTTC. Protein product: CASSRDRVDEQYF.